These T cell receptor beta chains were read from a single sample in a study of control samples from healthy donors and cancer patients. Assay used: immunoSEQ multiplex PCR; TCRdb lists only in-frame clones, some missing. The table has approximately 170,000 clones, 93% seen once; the top ten hold over 3.5%. The specimen sequenced was blood. The receptors shown here come from an older woman in good health. Each CDR3 is given with its conserved first and last residue. The D gene is left open where the match is weak. Clone size appears in some rows only: once, few, many, or a class for an expanded clone.

TRBJ1-3,TRBV11-3,NA,NA,TGTGCCAGCAGCTTGGGGCAGGGGAGACAAGACACCATATATTTT,CASSLGQGRQDTIYF
TRBJ1-4,TRBV4-3,NA,NA,TGCGCCAGCAGCCAAGAGGTGGTGACAAATAGGGTTTTT,CASSQEVVTNRVF
TRBJ1-2,TRBV2,NA,TRBD1,TGTGCCAGCCTAAAAACAGGGGGGGCTACAGGGGCTAATGGCTACACCTTC,CASLKTGGATGANGYTF
TRBJ2-5,TRBV6-2/TRBV6-3,NA,TRBD2,TGTGCCAGCAGTTTAGCGGGGGGGCCACTCCAGTACTTC,CASSLAGGPLQYF
TRBJ1-1,TRBV4-3,NA,TRBD1,TGCGCCAGCAGCCAAGAGGGAGGGAAGTTTGCAGGGGGCCTCACTGAAGCTTTCTTT,CASSQEGGKFAGGLTEAFF
TRBJ1-2,TRBV6-5,NA,TRBD1,TGTGCCAGCCGCCGAAGGGGGCCAGGGGACTATGGCTACACCTTC,CASRRRGPGDYGYTF
TRBJ2-7,TRBV23-1,NA,TRBD1,TGCGCCAGCCCAATCACGGACAGGAGCTCCTACGAGCAGTACTTC,CASPITDRSSYEQYF
TRBJ2-1,TRBV5-4,NA,NA,TGTGCCAGCAGTTCCGGGGGGCCAGATTACAATGAGCAGTTCTTC,CASSSGGPDYNEQFF
TRBJ1-2,TRBV19,few,NA,TGTGCCAGTAGTATCCAAGCGGTCCGGGACTCAAACTATGGCTACACCTTC,CASSIQAVRDSNYGYTF
TRBJ2-3,TRBV6-5,NA,NA,TGTGCCAGCAGTTACCTGGGAATTAGGACAGATACGCAGTATTTT,CASSYLGIRTDTQYF
TRBJ2-7,TRBV20-1,NA,NA,TGCAGTGCTAGTTTTTCAGGCTCTCCCTACGAGCAGTACTTC,CSASFSGSPYEQYF
TRBJ1-2,TRBV10-2,NA,NA,TGCGCCAGCGGGGGACAACTGATCTATGGCTACACCTTC,CASGGQLIYGYTF
TRBJ1-5,TRBV10-3,once,NA,TGTGCCATCAGTGAGTCGGGAGAACCGCAGCCCCAGCATTTT,CAISESGEPQPQHF
TRBJ1-1,TRBV27,NA,NA,TGTGCCAGCAGTTTATCACGGGGGACTGAAGCTTTCTTT,CASSLSRGTEAFF
TRBJ1-5,TRBV12-3/TRBV12-4,NA,NA,TGTGCCAGCAGAGGCCCCAATCAGCCCCAGCATTTT,CASRGPNQPQHF
TRBJ1-1,TRBV4-3,NA,NA,TGCGCCAGCAGCCAAGAAGGTATGGGGCCAGGGAGAGGCGCTTTCTTT,CASSQEGMGPGRGAFF
TRBJ2-1,TRBV5-1,NA,NA,TGCGCCAGCAGGTCAAGTAATGGCAATGAGCAGTTCTTC,CASRSSNGNEQFF
TRBJ1-3,TRBV25-1,NA,NA,TGTGCCAGCAGTCAGGCGGGGCAAATTGGCTCTGGAAACACCATATATTTT,CASSQAGQIGSGNTIYF
TRBJ1-6,TRBV28,NA,TRBD1,TGTGCCAGCATGCGGTCGGACAGGAGCTATAATTCACCCCTCCACTTT,CASMRSDRSYNSPLHF
TRBJ1-5,TRBV27,NA,NA,TGTGCCAGCAGCCCTAGGCCTGACGGAGATTTGCCCCAGCATTTT,CASSPRPDGDLPQHF
TRBJ1-4,TRBV6-2/TRBV6-3,NA,TRBD1,TGTGCCAGCAGTGCCCGGACAGGGGGCAATGAAAAACTGTTTTTT,CASSARTGGNEKLFF
TRBJ1-5,TRBV5-8,NA,NA,TGTGCCAGCAGCTTGGCCGTCGGGCCCGATCAGCCCCAGCATTTT,CASSLAVGPDQPQHF